Listed below are T cell receptor beta chains from one sample, sequenced in a study of blood T cell repertoires in COVID-19. Libraries were prepared by immunoSEQ multiplex PCR; TCRdb keeps only in-frame clonotypes and omits some of them. Here the sample spans some 300,000 clones, about nine tenths being singletons. Sequenced sample: peripheral blood. These TCRs come from a woman younger than 45 with COVID-19, enrolled during active disease. CDR3s include the opening cysteine and the closing phenylalanine or tryptophan. Each record gives: clone size, D gene, CDR3 length, J gene, V gene, CDR3 protein, CDR3 DNA. The D gene is left open where the match is weak. Clone size is not always given. Where it is, it says once, few, many or a class for expanded clones.

clone_size: NA; d_call: TRBD2; cdr3_length: 18; j_call: TRBJ2-5; v_call: TRBV11-2; cdr3_aa: CASSPRPGGDLSPETQYF; cdr3_nt: TGTGCCAGCAGCCCCCGACCGGGGGGGGACCTGAGCCCAGAGACCCAGTACTTC
clone_size: once; d_call: NA; cdr3_length: 15; j_call: TRBJ1-2; v_call: TRBV5-6; cdr3_aa: CASSLVDTPNYGYTF; cdr3_nt: TGTGCCAGCAGCTTGGTCGACACTCCAAACTATGGCTACACCTTC
clone_size: NA; d_call: NA; cdr3_length: 11; j_call: TRBJ2-2; v_call: TRBV7-8; cdr3_aa: CASSPPGELFF; cdr3_nt: TGTGCCAGCAGCCCTCCCGGGGAGCTGTTTTTT
clone_size: NA; d_call: NA; cdr3_length: 13; j_call: TRBJ1-3; v_call: TRBV3-1/TRBV3-2; cdr3_aa: CASSTTGGNTIYF; cdr3_nt: TGTGCCAGCAGCACCACAGGGGGAAACACCATATATTTT
clone_size: NA; d_call: NA; cdr3_length: 16; j_call: TRBJ1-6; v_call: TRBV3-1/TRBV3-2; cdr3_aa: CASSQVGGTYNSPLHF; cdr3_nt: TGTGCCAGCAGCCAAGTAGGCGGGACCTATAATTCACCCCTCCACTTT
clone_size: NA; d_call: TRBD1; cdr3_length: 14; j_call: TRBJ1-1; v_call: TRBV7-3; cdr3_aa: CASRSTGGNTEAFF; cdr3_nt: TGTGCCAGCAGATCTACAGGGGGGAACACTGAAGCTTTCTTT
clone_size: NA; d_call: NA; cdr3_length: 14; j_call: TRBJ2-7; v_call: TRBV28; cdr3_aa: CASRSPTTTGEQYF; cdr3_nt: TGTGCCAGCAGGTCCCCAACCACCACCGGTGAGCAGTACTTC
clone_size: NA; d_call: NA; cdr3_length: 16; j_call: TRBJ1-2; v_call: TRBV4-1; cdr3_aa: CASSQLPPETDYGYTF; cdr3_nt: TGCGCCAGCAGCCAACTTCCCCCCGAGACAGACTATGGCTACACCTTC
clone_size: NA; d_call: TRBD2; cdr3_length: 15; j_call: TRBJ2-3; v_call: TRBV2; cdr3_aa: CASSESARGGDTQYF; cdr3_nt: TGTGCCAGCAGTGAATCCGCTAGGGGAGGGGATACGCAGTATTTT
clone_size: NA; d_call: NA; cdr3_length: 14; j_call: TRBJ1-3; v_call: TRBV6-5; cdr3_aa: CASRPRDYGNTIYF; cdr3_nt: TGTGCCAGCAGACCACGGGACTATGGAAACACCATATATTTT
clone_size: once; d_call: TRBD2; cdr3_length: 17; j_call: TRBJ2-2; v_call: TRBV6-2/TRBV6-3; cdr3_aa: CASSYPGGFDNTGELFF; cdr3_nt: TGTGCCAGCAGTTACCCGGGGGGGTTCGATAACACCGGGGAGCTGTTTTTT
clone_size: NA; d_call: NA; cdr3_length: 14; j_call: TRBJ2-7; v_call: TRBV6-5; cdr3_aa: CASSTGRRLYEQYF; cdr3_nt: TGTGCCAGCAGCACGGGCAGACGACTATACGAGCAGTACTTC
clone_size: NA; d_call: NA; cdr3_length: 13; j_call: TRBJ1-2; v_call: TRBV2; cdr3_aa: CAGNRAELNGYTF; cdr3_nt: TGTGCCGGAAACAGGGCTGAACTGAATGGCTACACCTTC
clone_size: NA; d_call: NA; cdr3_length: 15; j_call: TRBJ1-3; v_call: TRBV2; cdr3_aa: CASNPQGASGNTIYF; cdr3_nt: TGTGCCAGCAACCCGCAAGGGGCCTCTGGAAACACCATATATTTT
clone_size: NA; d_call: TRBD1; cdr3_length: 13; j_call: TRBJ1-1; v_call: TRBV10-3; cdr3_aa: CAIRTGGNTEAFF; cdr3_nt: TGTGCCATACGGACAGGGGGGAACACTGAAGCTTTCTTT
clone_size: NA; d_call: NA; cdr3_length: 15; j_call: TRBJ2-7; v_call: TRBV10-3; cdr3_aa: CAISEGGAFFYEQYF; cdr3_nt: TGTGCCATCAGTGAAGGGGGGGCGTTCTTCTACGAGCAGTACTTC
clone_size: NA; d_call: NA; cdr3_length: 15; j_call: TRBJ1-5; v_call: TRBV6-6; cdr3_aa: CASRRRDVGNQPQHF; cdr3_nt: TGTGCCAGCAGGAGACGGGATGTGGGCAATCAGCCCCAGCATTTT
clone_size: NA; d_call: TRBD1; cdr3_length: 13; j_call: TRBJ2-3; v_call: TRBV7-2; cdr3_aa: CASSSGQLDTQYF; cdr3_nt: TGTGCCAGCAGCTCGGGACAGTTGGATACGCAGTATTTT
clone_size: NA; d_call: TRBD1; cdr3_length: 18; j_call: TRBJ2-5; v_call: TRBV19; cdr3_aa: CASSITRGTGGKKETQYF; cdr3_nt: TGTGCCAGTAGTATAACTCGGGGGACAGGGGGAAAGAAAGAGACCCAGTACTTC
clone_size: NA; d_call: TRBD2; cdr3_length: 16; j_call: TRBJ2-5; v_call: TRBV7-9; cdr3_aa: CASSIRLAGAGKTQYF; cdr3_nt: TGTGCCAGCAGCATCAGACTAGCGGGGGCCGGGAAGACCCAGTACTTC
clone_size: NA; d_call: NA; cdr3_length: 17; j_call: TRBJ1-2; v_call: TRBV11-2; cdr3_aa: CASSYGGGKGARDGYTF; cdr3_nt: TGTGCCAGCAGCTACGGGGGAGGAAAAGGGGCGAGGGATGGCTACACCTTC
clone_size: NA; d_call: NA; cdr3_length: 14; j_call: TRBJ2-1; v_call: TRBV10-3; cdr3_aa: CAISVSRGSTEQFF; cdr3_nt: TGTGCCATCAGTGTATCAAGGGGATCTACAGAGCAGTTCTTC
clone_size: NA; d_call: NA; cdr3_length: 15; j_call: TRBJ1-6; v_call: TRBV5-8; cdr3_aa: CASSLRGISNSPLHF; cdr3_nt: TGTGCCAGCAGCTTAAGGGGAATAAGTAATTCACCCCTCCACTTT
clone_size: NA; d_call: NA; cdr3_length: 15; j_call: TRBJ2-2; v_call: TRBV4-1; cdr3_aa: CASSHHYGNTGELFF; cdr3_nt: TGCGCCAGCAGCCATCACTATGGGAACACCGGGGAGCTGTTTTTT
clone_size: NA; d_call: TRBD1; cdr3_length: 15; j_call: TRBJ2-5; v_call: TRBV7-6; cdr3_aa: CASSSQGAFVETQYF; cdr3_nt: TGTGCCAGCAGCTCACAGGGGGCATTCGTAGAGACCCAGTACTTC
clone_size: NA; d_call: TRBD1; cdr3_length: 15; j_call: TRBJ1-1; v_call: TRBV7-3; cdr3_aa: CASSHQGGTGSEAFF; cdr3_nt: TGTGCCAGCAGCCATCAGGGGGGGACAGGGTCTGAAGCTTTCTTT
clone_size: NA; d_call: TRBD1; cdr3_length: 14; j_call: TRBJ1-3; v_call: TRBV10-2; cdr3_aa: CASSRQGYGNTIYF; cdr3_nt: TGCGCCAGCAGTAGACAGGGATATGGAAACACCATATATTTT
clone_size: NA; d_call: NA; cdr3_length: 16; j_call: TRBJ1-6; v_call: TRBV4-3; cdr3_aa: CASSQGITVPNSPLHF; cdr3_nt: TGCGCCAGCAGCCAAGGTATTACAGTACCCAATTCACCCCTCCACTTT
clone_size: NA; d_call: TRBD1; cdr3_length: 15; j_call: TRBJ1-2; v_call: TRBV18; cdr3_aa: CASSTSVAGGDGYTF; cdr3_nt: TGTGCCAGCTCCACGTCCGTTGCAGGGGGAGATGGCTACACCTTC
clone_size: NA; d_call: TRBD1; cdr3_length: 16; j_call: TRBJ2-3; v_call: TRBV27; cdr3_aa: CASRPKTGLSVDTQYF; cdr3_nt: TGTGCCAGCAGGCCGAAGACAGGGTTATCGGTAGATACGCAGTATTTT
clone_size: many; d_call: TRBD1; cdr3_length: 14; j_call: TRBJ2-3; v_call: TRBV28; cdr3_aa: CASSFLQGTDTQYF; cdr3_nt: TGTGCCAGCAGTTTCTTACAGGGGACAGATACGCAGTATTTT
clone_size: NA; d_call: TRBD1; cdr3_length: 15; j_call: TRBJ1-6; v_call: TRBV15; cdr3_aa: CATSRDTQGVSPLHF; cdr3_nt: TGTGCCACCAGCAGAGATACCCAGGGGGTGTCACCCCTCCACTTT
clone_size: NA; d_call: NA; cdr3_length: 15; j_call: TRBJ2-3; v_call: TRBV28; cdr3_aa: CASSLTGLDTDTQYF; cdr3_nt: TGTGCCAGCAGTTTAACGGGGTTAGACACAGATACGCAGTATTTT
clone_size: NA; d_call: TRBD2; cdr3_length: 17; j_call: TRBJ2-6; v_call: TRBV11-2; cdr3_aa: CASSHSGGAPGANVLTF; cdr3_nt: TGTGCCAGCAGTCATAGCGGGGGGGCCCCTGGGGCCAACGTCCTGACTTTC
clone_size: NA; d_call: TRBD1; cdr3_length: 13; j_call: TRBJ1-2; v_call: TRBV5-4; cdr3_aa: CASSLQGAGGYTF; cdr3_nt: TGTGCCAGCAGCTTGCAGGGGGCCGGTGGCTACACCTTC
clone_size: NA; d_call: TRBD1; cdr3_length: 16; j_call: TRBJ1-2; v_call: TRBV4-2; cdr3_aa: CASSQPGTASSYGYTF; cdr3_nt: TGTGCCAGCAGCCAACCTGGGACAGCCTCCTCCTATGGCTACACCTTC
clone_size: NA; d_call: NA; cdr3_length: 16; j_call: TRBJ2-7; v_call: TRBV5-6; cdr3_aa: CASSDVDGSIDYEQYF; cdr3_nt: TGTGCCAGCAGCGATGTTGACGGGTCGATAGACTACGAGCAGTACTTC
clone_size: NA; d_call: NA; cdr3_length: 14; j_call: TRBJ2-5; v_call: TRBV2; cdr3_aa: CASSEARGSETQYF; cdr3_nt: TGTGCCAGCAGTGAAGCTCGGGGGAGTGAGACCCAGTACTTC
clone_size: once; d_call: NA; cdr3_length: 16; j_call: TRBJ1-6; v_call: TRBV10-3; cdr3_aa: CAISAGGEKYNSPLHF; cdr3_nt: TGTGCCATCAGTGCCGGGGGGGAGAAATATAATTCACCCCTCCACTTT
clone_size: NA; d_call: NA; cdr3_length: 16; j_call: TRBJ2-5; v_call: TRBV14; cdr3_aa: CASSQGGIARGETQYF; cdr3_nt: TGTGCCAGCAGCCAAGGGGGGATTGCCAGGGGAGAGACCCAGTACTTC
clone_size: NA; d_call: NA; cdr3_length: 12; j_call: TRBJ1-6; v_call: TRBV7-8; cdr3_aa: CASSLRNSPLHF; cdr3_nt: TGTGCCAGCAGCCTGAGGAATTCACCCCTCCACTTT
clone_size: NA; d_call: NA; cdr3_length: 14; j_call: TRBJ1-5; v_call: TRBV3-1/TRBV3-2; cdr3_aa: CASSGVGGNQPQHF; cdr3_nt: TGTGCCAGCAGCGGTGTCGGGGGCAATCAGCCCCAGCATTTT
clone_size: NA; d_call: NA; cdr3_length: 11; j_call: TRBJ1-1; v_call: TRBV25-1; cdr3_aa: CASQQNTEAFF; cdr3_nt: TGTGCCAGCCAACAAAACACTGAAGCTTTCTTT
clone_size: NA; d_call: NA; cdr3_length: 13; j_call: TRBJ2-5; v_call: TRBV9; cdr3_aa: CASSARVGETQYF; cdr3_nt: TGTGCCAGCAGCGCACGGGTTGGGGAGACCCAGTACTTC
clone_size: NA; d_call: NA; cdr3_length: 15; j_call: TRBJ2-1; v_call: TRBV5-1; cdr3_aa: CASSLRQGLYNEQFF; cdr3_nt: TGCGCCAGCAGCTTGCGGCAGGGACTTTACAATGAGCAGTTCTTC
clone_size: NA; d_call: NA; cdr3_length: 16; j_call: TRBJ1-4; v_call: TRBV6-5; cdr3_aa: CASSYSGPATNEKLFF; cdr3_nt: TGTGCCAGCAGTTACTCGGGCCCTGCAACTAATGAAAAACTGTTTTTT
clone_size: NA; d_call: NA; cdr3_length: 13; j_call: TRBJ2-1; v_call: TRBV5-4; cdr3_aa: CASSFADGNEQFF; cdr3_nt: TGTGCCAGCAGCTTTGCGGATGGGAATGAGCAGTTCTTC
clone_size: NA; d_call: TRBD1; cdr3_length: 12; j_call: TRBJ1-4; v_call: TRBV9; cdr3_aa: CASSGQGSPLFF; cdr3_nt: TGTGCCAGCAGCGGACAGGGGAGCCCACTGTTTTTT
clone_size: NA; d_call: TRBD1; cdr3_length: 14; j_call: TRBJ1-6; v_call: TRBV19; cdr3_aa: CASSPRTGWPPLHF; cdr3_nt: TGTGCCAGTAGCCCAAGGACAGGGTGGCCACCCCTCCACTTT
clone_size: NA; d_call: NA; cdr3_length: 13; j_call: TRBJ2-2; v_call: TRBV7-2; cdr3_aa: CASSLGATGELFF; cdr3_nt: TGTGCCAGCAGCTTAGGAGCAACCGGGGAGCTGTTTTTT
clone_size: once; d_call: TRBD1; cdr3_length: 14; j_call: TRBJ1-5; v_call: TRBV18; cdr3_aa: CASSDRGRGQPQHF; cdr3_nt: TGTGCCAGCTCAGACAGGGGGCGCGGACAGCCCCAGCATTTT
clone_size: NA; d_call: NA; cdr3_length: 13; j_call: TRBJ1-2; v_call: TRBV5-6; cdr3_aa: CASSFTENYGYTF; cdr3_nt: TGTGCCAGCAGCTTTACAGAGAACTATGGCTACACCTTC
clone_size: once; d_call: NA; cdr3_length: 16; j_call: TRBJ1-2; v_call: TRBV11-2; cdr3_aa: CASSPHRGGGYYGYTF; cdr3_nt: TGTGCCAGCAGCCCACACCGGGGGGGCGGCTACTATGGCTACACCTTC